These 21 T cell receptor beta chains were all obtained from the same sample, sequenced in a study of post-analysis software for immune sequencing data. General observations from the study: Patients showed TRBV5-6, TRBV5-1 and TRBV20-1 among a few TRBV segments more frequent than in controls.

Sequencing libraries made from TCR beta cDNA carried unique molecular identifiers. One entry per CDR3 protein results from TCRdb running MiXCR on the PCR reads. The table has 400,000 to 500,000 distinct CDR3 sequences, 30% to 45% seen once. Their antigens remain unidentified. Sequencing was done on a sample of blood. The origin of the receptors is a girl aged 2 to 10 with multiple sclerosis.

The chain has TRBV5-5 and TRBJ2-5; D remains unclear. CDR3 length: 14 amino acids. The germline gives CDR1 SGHKS, CDR2 YYEKEE (reference sequence). Trimming took off 2 bases at V and 6 bases at J, with 14 bases between the two ends. The CDR3 nucleotides read TGTGCCAGCAGCTTTGAGACGAAATGGAAGACCCAGTACTTC. Residues: CASSFETKWKTQYF.

In this sample, this clonotype turned up a few times. The rearrangement links TRBV3-1 to TRBJ2-7, with 9 bases that match TRBD1. This CDR3 has 15 residues. J gave up 1 base and V 3 bases, and 4 bases lay outside the gene matches. From germline, CDR1 is LGHDT and CDR2 YNNKEL (reference sequence). CDR3 DNA sequence: TGTGCCAGCAGCCACGACAGGGGGACTTCCTACGAGCAGTACTTC. Its protein is CASSHDRGTSYEQYF.

V gene TRBV4-3 combines with J gene TRBJ1-5; D may be TRBD1 (6 bases). Trimming cost V 4 bases and J 1 base, with 20 bases left between them. The CDR3 runs 18 residues. Germline CDR1 LGHNA, CDR2 YSLEER. This CDR3 reads CASSPTRAGAGSNQPQHF. CDR3 in DNA: TGCGCCAGCAGCCCCACCCGAGCGGGGGCAGGAAGCAATCAGCCCCAGCATTTT.

The table lists this clonotype with a count of one. This may be a read error: a much more frequent sequence differs by one nucleotide. The gene calls are TRBV15 and TRBJ2-6; D possibly corresponds to TRBD2 (6 bases). This CDR3 spans 15 amino acids. The germline V gene encodes CDR1 LNHNV and CDR2 YYDKDF (reference sequence). CDR3 sequence reads: CATSRGGTGANGLTF. CDR3 sequence (DNA): TGTGCCACCAGCAGAGGCGGGACTGGGGCCAACGGCCTGACTTTC.

The CDR3 loop reads CASSQARVDQETQYF. DNA of the CDR3: TGTGCCAGCAGCCAAGCCAGGGTCGACCAAGAGACCCAGTACTTC. The chain uses TRBV4-2 and TRBJ2-5; the D gene is possibly TRBD1 (5 bases). The CDR3 consists of 15 residues. Germline-derived CDR1 and CDR2 are LGHNA and YNFKEQ. V lost 1 base and J lost 0, with 9 bases in between.

The chain is built from TRBV7-2 and TRBJ2-3, with D possibly TRBD1 on 5 matching bases. Trimming pared 5 bases from V and 5 bases from J, leaving 14 bases between. Per germline, CDR1 SGHTA and CDR2 FQGNSA. This CDR3 has 14 residues. DNA for the CDR3: TGTGCCAGCAGCCCGGACATACTGGGAGATACGCAGTATTTT. Translating gives CASSPDILGDTQYF.

The chain couples TRBV10-2 to TRBJ2-7; D may be TRBD1 (6 bases). Germline-derived CDR1 and CDR2 are WSHSY and SAAADI. V lost 8 bases, J lost 2 bases, and 16 bases lay in between. The CDR3 is made up of 14 amino acids. CDR3 bases: TGCGCCAGCGCAGGCAGGGCAGGGGCCTACGAGCAGTACTTC. It codes for CASAGRAGAYEQYF.

This clonotype was counted only a few times. One end of the junction does not line up with germline, which may come from a read error. The V and J genes are TRBV27 and TRBJ2-1, with TRBD2 matching over 15 bases. This CDR3 contains 16 residues. CDR1 MNHEY and CDR2 SMNVEV come from the germline V gene (reference sequence). The CDR3 coding sequence is TGTGCCAGCAGTCTATCTAGGACTAGCGGGAGGGCCGGGCAGTTCTTC. It yields the protein CASSLSRTSGRAGQFF.

V usage is TRBV18 and J usage is TRBJ2-7; 9 positions match TRBD1. The CDR3 loop spans 16 amino acids. J was trimmed by 1 base and V by 4 bases; bases with no gene match: 8. Per the germline V gene, CDR1 is KGHSH and CDR2 is LQKENI. CDR3 coding DNA: TGTGCCAGCTCACGCGATGACAGGGGGACGTCCTACGAGCAGTACTTC. Amino acids: CASSRDDRGTSYEQYF.

V and J are TRBV10-3 and TRBJ1-5; D is undetermined. The CDR3 contains 14 residues. Germline values: CDR1 ENHRY, CDR2 SYGVKD. Trimming pared 4 bases from V and 0 bases from J, leaving 7 bases between. Here the CDR3 DNA reads TGTGCCATCAGTGGGTCACCTAGCAATCAGCCCCAGCATTTT. Encoded protein: CAISGSPSNQPQHF.

The genes are TRBV5-1 and TRBJ2-1; D is uncertain. From germline, CDR1 is SGHRS and CDR2 YFSETQ. Trimming stripped 4 bases from V and 7 bases from J, with 12 bases between. This CDR3 region has 13 residues. Here the CDR3 reads CASSIYYGNEQFF. The CDR3 bases are TGCGCCAGCAGCATCTATTACGGTAATGAGCAGTTCTTC.

The V and J genes are TRBV5-1 and TRBJ2-3; D is uncertain. Germline V gene data show CDR1 as SGHRS and CDR2 as YFSETQ. Between the trimmed V and J ends, which lost 0 bases and 1 base, there was a span of 12 bases. The CDR3 length is 16 residues. The CDR3 sequence is CASSLEGRRGTDTQYF. The CDR3 nucleotides read TGCGCCAGCAGCTTGGAAGGCAGGCGAGGCACAGATACGCAGTATTTT. Filled out from reference TRBV5-1 and TRBJ2-3, the complete variable domain reads KAGVTQTPRYLIKTRGQQVTLSCSPISGHRSVSWYQQTPGQGLQFLFEYFSETQRNKGNFPGRFSGRQFSNSRSEMNVSTLELGDSALYLCASSLEGRRGTDTQYFGPGTRLTVL.

V gene TRBV4-3 combines with J gene TRBJ2-6; 9 bases match TRBD1. CDR1 and CDR2 from the germline V gene are LGHNA and YSLEER. This CDR3 has 17 residues. V gave up 1 base and J gave up 4 bases; unmatched junction bases: 5. CDR3 sequence (DNA): TGCGCCAGCAGCCAAGGCGGACAGGGGACCGGGGCCAACGTCCTGACTTTC. It encodes CASSQGGQGTGANVLTF.

Comments on this clonotype: One junction end disagrees with the germline gene, perhaps due to a read error. This chain connects TRBV10-3 to TRBJ1-6, with a possible D match to TRBD1 (5 bases). The germline V gene encodes CDR1 ENHRY and CDR2 SYGVKD. This CDR3 contains 14 residues. The CDR3 DNA reads TGTGCCACCAAATCGGACACCGACAGTGGACCCCCCCACTTT. This translates into CATKSDTDSGPPHF.

A few counts support this clonotype. V and J are TRBV3-1 and TRBJ2-5, with 10 bases that match TRBD2. The CDR3 loop spans 18 amino acids. Unmatched junction bases numbered 8, after V lost 0 bases and J lost 1 base. CDR1 and CDR2 (germline): LGHDT, YNNKEL (reference sequence). CDR3 sequence reads: CASSQDPPSGGAQETQYF. CDR3 nucleotides: TGTGCCAGCAGCCAAGACCCCCCTAGCGGGGGAGCCCAAGAGACCCAGTACTTC.

In the case of this clonotype: This clone may be a read error of a much larger clone one base away. The V call is TRBV13, the J call TRBJ2-3; no clear D. The V and J ends lost 5 bases and 2 bases respectively, with 5 bases between them. This CDR3 spans 12 amino acids. Germline CDR1 PRHDT, CDR2 FYEKMQ (reference sequence). CDR3 DNA sequence: TGTGCCAGCAGCCCAATCACAGATACGCAGTATTTT. Its translation: CASSPITDTQYF.

V gene TRBV29-1 combines with J gene TRBJ2-3, with TRBD1 as a possible D gene (5 bases). CDR1 and CDR2 from the germline V gene are SQVTM and ANQGSEA. CDR3 length: 15 amino acids. V lost 6 bases to trimming and J lost 4 bases, with 20 bases between them. The CDR3 DNA follows: TGCAGCGTGGCTGGGGCAGAAGACACTGCAGATACGCAGTATTTT. This encodes CSVAGAEDTADTQYF.

V is TRBV4-3 and J is TRBJ1-2; D is perhaps TRBD1 (6 bases). Trimming took off 3 bases at V and 4 bases at J, with 12 bases between the two ends. CDR3 length equals 14 residues. Per germline, CDR1 LGHNA and CDR2 YSLEER. The CDR3 nucleotides read TGCGCCAGCAGCCACCTTGACAGGCCCTATGGCTACACCTTC. Its translation is CASSHLDRPYGYTF.

The V gene is TRBV7-9, the J gene TRBJ2-5, with 10 bases matching TRBD1. Trimming at V came to 4 bases and at J to 2 bases, leaving 7 bases not matched to a gene. CDR1 and CDR2 (germline): SEHNR, FQNEAQ (reference sequence). The CDR3 extends over 16 amino acids. CDR3 sequence (DNA): TGTGCCAGCAGCTCCCGGACAGGGGGATGGCAAGAGACCCAGTACTTC. Residues: CASSSRTGGWQETQYF.

This clonotype came up a few times. CDR3 protein: CASSTPYRGQGITGYTF. CDR3 in DNA: TGTGCCAGCAGTACACCTTACAGGGGGCAGGGAATTACTGGCTACACCTTC. The rearrangement links TRBV6-1 to TRBJ1-2; 9 nucleotides match TRBD1. The CDR3 runs to 17 residues. Per the germline V gene, CDR1 is MNHNS and CDR2 is SASEGT. V lost 5 bases to trimming and J lost 7 bases; unmatched junction nucleotides: 17.

The chain recombines TRBV29-1 with TRBJ2-1; 12 bases match TRBD2. CDR3 length: 14 residues. V lost 8 bases to trimming and J lost 6 bases; unmatched junction nucleotides: 8. Germline loops: CDR1 SQVTM, CDR2 ANQGSEA. This CDR3 reads CSSRRGLAGNEQFF. The CDR3 DNA is TGCAGCTCTCGCCGGGGACTAGCGGGCAATGAGCAGTTCTTC.